This TCR beta chain was observed in a study of T-cell reconstitution after alpha-beta-depleted transplantation in children. Molecular barcoding with unique molecular identifiers was used for the TCRbeta library. MiXCR, run by TCRdb on the PCR reads, gives a single entry per CDR3 protein. Here the sample spans 500,000 to 600,000 distinct CDR3 sequences, about a sixth being singletons. Germline CDR1 and CDR2: DFQATT and SNEGSKA (reference sequence). The CDR3 is 15 residues long. Trimming took 1 base from V and 0 from J; bases not matched to a gene: 4. Sequenced here: PBMCs from the stem cell graft donor, sampled from the stem cell graft. The TCR comes from a human donor who donated a stem cell graft to a child with acute lymphoblastic leukemia. V and J are TRBV20-1 and TRBJ2-7; 9 positions match TRBD1. The CDR3: CSARVWGQGSYEQYF. The CDR3 DNA is TGCAGTGCTAGAGTCTGGGGACAGGGCTCCTACGAGCAGTACTTC.